Below, 15 T cell receptor beta chains from the same sample are listed, as sequenced in a study of long-term antiretroviral therapy in people with HIV. Running of the v3.0 immunoSEQ assay took place at survey level. Only in-frame clones appear in the TCRdb table, and some are missing; sequencing was by immunoSEQ multiplex PCR. The sample yields 30,000 to 40,000 clones, nearly 90% seen once. This specimen consisted of unsorted PBMCs, obtained 1.1 years after starting antiretroviral therapy. These receptors were taken from a man between 18 and 35 years old with HIV.

J is TRBJ2-7 and V is TRBV2; D is possibly TRBD1 (6 bases). There are 14 residues in the CDR3. CDR1 SNHLY and CDR2 FYNNEI come from the germline V gene. The ends were cut back, 2 bases at V and 2 bases at J, with 10 bases in the middle. The CDR3 region is CASSESTGPYEQYF. In DNA, the CDR3 is TGTGCCAGCAGTGAATCCACAGGGCCCTACGAGCAGTACTTC.

The chain links TRBV27 to TRBJ2-2; 10 positions agree with TRBD2. Trimming at V came to 5 bases and at J to 7 bases, leaving 16 bases not matched to a gene. The CDR3 totals 18 residues. The V gene's germline CDR1 is MNHEY and CDR2 SMNVEV (reference sequence). This chain's CDR3 is CASSLAPGLATFGGELFF. CDR3 DNA sequence: TGTGCCAGCAGTCTAGCCCCGGGACTAGCGACATTCGGCGGGGAGCTGTTTTTT.

The rearrangement uses TRBV4-3 and TRBJ2-7; TRBD2 might be the D (6 bases). CDR1 LGHNA and CDR2 YSLEER come from the germline V gene. V dropped 4 bases and J dropped 6 bases, with 16 bases sitting between them. The CDR3 length is 14 residues. Here the CDR3 reads CASSLLAGRGEQYF. In nucleotides, the CDR3 is TGCGCCAGCAGCCTCCTGGCAGGGCGGGGCGAGCAGTACTTC.

This chain connects TRBV13 to TRBJ2-2, with D perhaps given as TRBD1 or TRBD2 (6 bases each). Trimming took off 5 bases at V and 13 bases at J, with 14 bases between the two ends. This CDR3 is 12 amino acids long. CDR1 PRHDT and CDR2 FYEKMQ come from the germline V gene (reference sequence). Here the CDR3 DNA reads TGTGCCAGCAGCCCCCAGGGGACTGGGCTGTTTTTT. It yields the protein CASSPQGTGLFF.

The rearrangement joins TRBV9 to TRBJ1-2; D is possibly TRBD1 (6 bases). The germline V gene encodes CDR1 SGDLS and CDR2 YYNGEE. The V gene lost 6 bases and the J gene lost 4 bases, with 16 bases spanning the gap. CDR3 length: 14 residues. Here the CDR3 reads CASTPQGSSYGYTF. The CDR3 nucleotides read TGTGCCAGCACACCACAGGGAAGTAGCTATGGCTACACCTTC.

CDR3 in amino acids: CASSIVGTASSGANVLTF. CDR3 nucleotide sequence: TGTGCCAGTAGTATAGTGGGGACAGCAAGCTCTGGGGCCAACGTCCTGACTTTC. V usage is TRBV19 and J usage is TRBJ2-6; 7 positions match TRBD1. CDR1 and CDR2 (germline): LNHDA, SQIVND (reference sequence). The CDR3 has 18 residues. The trim removed 1 base at V and 0 bases at J, leaving 6 bases unmatched.

The rearrangement joins TRBV25-1 to TRBJ2-1, with 8 bases that match TRBD1. Germline V gives CDR1 MGHDK, CDR2 SYGVNS. V was pared by 5 bases and J by 4 bases, with 1 base of the junction left unmatched. This CDR3 has 13 amino acids. The CDR3 reads CASSTGGYNEQFF. As DNA, the CDR3 is TGTGCCAGCAGTACAGGGGGGTACAATGAGCAGTTCTTC.

This chain uses TRBV5-6 with TRBJ2-7, with D perhaps TRBD2 (6 bases). Deletions cut 3 bases from V and 6 bases from J, with 28 bases between. The germline V gene encodes CDR1 SGHDT and CDR2 YYEEEE. This CDR3 region has 18 residues. CDR3 region: CASSSQRRFVTSISEQYF. The CDR3 bases are TGTGCCAGCAGCTCCCAACGTCGGTTTGTTACTAGCATCAGCGAGCAGTACTTC.

The rearrangement uses TRBV18 and TRBJ2-6, with a possible D match to TRBD2 (5 bases). Germline V gene sequence: CDR1 KGHSH, CDR2 LQKENI. This CDR3 is 16 amino acids long. Trimming left V 7 bases short and J 0 bases short, with 13 bases between. The CDR3 DNA is TGTGCCAGCTTCCGAGTGAGGGCCTCTGGGGCCAACGTCCTGACTTTC. It yields the protein CASFRVRASGANVLTF.

The chain recombines TRBV7-9 with TRBJ2-1, with 9 bases identical to TRBD1. The germline V gene encodes CDR1 SEHNR and CDR2 FQNEAQ (reference sequence). V lost 3 bases and J lost 7; bases outside the gene matches: 4. The CDR3 is 14 residues long. CDR3 region: CASSFVGQGNEQFF. CDR3 nucleotide sequence: TGTGCCAGCAGCTTTGTAGGACAGGGGAATGAGCAGTTCTTC.

This clone was seen only once. The V and J genes are TRBV15 and TRBJ1-1, with D hard to call. With 5 bases removed from V and 6 bases from J, the gap between germline ends came to 13 bases. The CDR3 length is 13 residues. Germline V lookup: CDR1 LNHNV, CDR2 YYDKDF (reference sequence). The DNA for the CDR3 is TGTGCCACCAGCGTTGTACATCCTTCTGAAGCTTTCTTT. It yields the protein CATSVVHPSEAFF.

The chain has TRBV5-1 and TRBJ2-5, with 14 bases that match TRBD2. Germline V gene sequence: CDR1 SGHRS, CDR2 YFSETQ. The CDR3 extends over 16 amino acids. The V and J ends lost 3 bases and 4 bases, in that order; junction bases with no gene match: 5. The CDR3 loop reads CASSSPGTSGRETQYF. As DNA, the CDR3 is TGCGCCAGCAGCTCACCCGGGACTAGCGGGAGAGAGACCCAGTACTTC. The full variable domain, rest sourced from reference TRBV5-1 and TRBJ2-5, is KAGVTQTPRYLIKTRGQQVTLSCSPISGHRSVSWYQQTPGQGLQFLFEYFSETQRNKGNFPGRFSGRQFSNSRSEMNVSTLELGDSALYLCASSSPGTSGRETQYFGPGTRLLVL.

CDR3 in DNA: TGTGCCTGGAGTACAACAGAGATCTATGGCTACACCTTC. Its translation: CAWSTTEIYGYTF. The V call is TRBV30, the J call TRBJ1-2, with D uncertain. Germline V lookup: CDR1 GTSNPN, CDR2 SVGIG (reference sequence). This CDR3 is 13 amino acids long. Trimming cost V 2 bases and J 4 bases, with 11 bases left between them.

The gene calls are TRBV29-1 and TRBJ2-1; 7 bases map to TRBD2. Germline-derived CDR1 and CDR2 are SQVTM and ANQGSEA. CDR3 length: 13 residues. Trimming removed 3 bases from V and 10 bases from J; junction bases left unmatched: 9. The CDR3 nucleotides are TGCAGCGTTGACGGGGGGACTCTGCCGGAGCAGTTCTTC. It translates to CSVDGGTLPEQFF.

The chain joins TRBV11-2 to TRBJ2-6, with TRBD2 identical over 14 bases. Germline V gene lookup returns CDR1 SGHAT and CDR2 FQNNGV. The CDR3 contains 18 residues. With V trimmed by 6 bases and J by 0 bases, 4 bases remained unmatched. The CDR3 spells CASRLGTSGSSGANVLTF. The CDR3 DNA is TGTGCCAGCAGACTAGGGACTAGCGGGAGCTCTGGGGCCAACGTCCTGACTTTC.